The clone carrying this TCR beta chain appeared a few times. Antigen specificity is unknown. The use of a sample-barcoded 5' primer and a J-beta primer mix characterized a second PCR of about 7 to 12 cycles. TCRdb re-derived calls from the 5' RACE reads in MiXCR, one entry per CDR3 protein. The data contain around 990,000 distinct CDR3 sequences, less than 25% of them singletons. CDR3 length: 14 residues. Germline V gene sequence: CDR1 SGHTA, CDR2 FQGNSA. The V and J ends lost 1 base and 3 bases respectively, with 9 bases between them. The sample belongs to a study of blood T cells in healthy people across ages. Whole-study results and caveats: Long-lived donors carried more naive CD4+ cells and greater diversity than aged donors.

These records were also assigned to another study, of T cells of mothers and their children.

The chain recombines TRBV7-2 with TRBJ1-1; D is uncertain. The material sequenced was blood. This TCR was recovered from a girl aged 2 to 10 in good health. CDR3 sequence reads: CASSLEGFYTEAFF. For the CDR3, the DNA is TGTGCCAGCAGCTTAGAAGGTTTCTACACTGAAGCTTTCTTT. Supplemented by reference TRBV7-2 and TRBJ1-1, the full variable domain reads GAGVSQSPSNKVTEKGKDVELRCDPISGHTALYWYRQSLGQGLEFLIYFQGNSAPDKSGLPSDRFSAERTGGSVSTLTIQRTQQEDSAVYLCASSLEGFYTEAFFGQGTRLTVV.